These 6 T cell receptor beta chains were all obtained from the same sample, sequenced in a study of blood T cell repertoires in COVID-19. Clones were sequenced by immunoSEQ multiplex PCR, and TCRdb holds only the in-frame ones, with some missing. The sample shows about 400,000 clones, 85% to 90% of them seen only once. Material: PBMCs or T cells enriched from blood (not recorded which). These receptors came from a woman aged 25 to 39 who had recovered from COVID-19.

This clone was picked up a small number of times. CDR3 DNA: TGCGCCAGCAGTCTCACCAGTTACAATGAGCAGTTCTTC. Translating it yields CASSLTSYNEQFF. The chain uses TRBV5-1 and TRBJ2-1; D call uncertain. CDR1 is SGHRS and CDR2 is YFSETQ in the germline V gene. V was shortened by 5 bases and J by 4 bases, with 10 bases between the two germline ends. There are 13 residues in the CDR3.

The CDR3, as DNA: TGTGCCAGCAGTTACTCGACAGGGGGCTATGGCTACACCTTC. Its protein product is CASSYSTGGYGYTF. The gene calls are TRBV6-5 and TRBJ1-2; 9 bases line up with TRBD1. Trimming cost V 0 bases and J 4 bases; bases outside gene matches: 0. Germline CDR1 reads MNHEY; CDR2 reads SVGAGI. CDR3 length equals 14 residues.

This rearrangement joins TRBV27 to TRBJ1-2; unclear D gene. Between the trimmed V and J ends, which lost 2 bases and 6 bases, there was a span of 13 bases. Germline loops: CDR1 MNHEY, CDR2 SMNVEV (reference sequence). CDR3 length equals 14 residues. The CDR3 DNA follows: TGTGCCAGCAGTTTAATCGGAGGATTGAATGGCTACACCTTC. Protein product: CASSLIGGLNGYTF.

This clone appeared a single time. The rearrangement uses TRBV5-6 and TRBJ2-5, with TRBD2 as a possible D gene (5 bases). The germline V gene encodes CDR1 SGHDT and CDR2 YYEEEE. The CDR3 is 12 residues long. The V end was cut by 4 bases, the J end by 4 bases, with 8 bases between. This chain's CDR3 is CASSKGRETQYF. CDR3 sequence (DNA): TGTGCCAGCAGCAAAGGGAGAGAGACCCAGTACTTC.

The genes are TRBV28 and TRBJ1-5; D gene uncertain. The germline CDR1 and CDR2 sequences are MDHEN and SYDVKM. Deletions cut 7 bases from V and 4 bases from J, with 20 bases between. The CDR3 runs 16 residues. DNA for the CDR3: TGTGCCAGCACTTTGGGAGGGTGGAATGGTAATCAGCCCCAGCATTTT. It is translated as CASTLGGWNGNQPQHF. Using reference TRBV28 and TRBJ1-5 for the parts outside the CDR3, the full variable domain is DVKVTQSSRYLVKRTGEKVFLECVQDMDHENMFWYRQDPGLGLRLIYFSYDVKMKEKGDIPEGYSVSREKKERFSLILESASTNQTSMYLCASTLGGWNGNQPQHFGDGTRLSIL.

The CDR3 protein is CATSEGRRGTDTQYF. The CDR3 DNA reads as TGTGCCACCAGTGAGGGTAGGCGGGGGACAGATACGCAGTATTTT. The V and J genes are TRBV24-1 and TRBJ2-3, with TRBD2 matching over 7 bases. Per the germline V gene, CDR1 is KGHDR and CDR2 is SFDVKD. The V segment lost 4 bases and the J segment 3 bases; nucleotides outside the gene matches: 6. The CDR3 consists of 15 residues.